This T cell receptor (beta chain) was captured in a study of shared clonotypes between healthy human individuals. Germline-derived CDR1 and CDR2 are SGHRS and YFSETQ. The V gene end was trimmed by 3 bases and the J gene end by 4 bases; junction bases not matched to a gene: 5. This CDR3 has 15 amino acids. Produced via immunoSEQ multiplex PCR; TCRdb's table is partial and in-frame only. The sample contains about 490,000 clones, around three quarters of which appear only once. Specimen: PBMCs. This receptor was identified in a woman in her 40s in good health. Some clones in this sample may be carry-over from other donors' samples. The chain recombines TRBV5-1 with TRBJ2-5; 11 bases match TRBD1. CDR3 DNA: TGCGCCAGCAGCTCCTCCGGGACAGGGGGAGAGACCCAGTACTTC. Translating gives CASSSSGTGGETQYF. Full variable domain (rest looked up from reference TRBV5-1 and TRBJ2-5): KAGVTQTPRYLIKTRGQQVTLSCSPISGHRSVSWYQQTPGQGLQFLFEYFSETQRNKGNFPGRFSGRQFSNSRSEMNVSTLELGDSALYLCASSSSGTGGETQYFGPGTRLLVL.